Below are 25 T cell receptor beta chains sequenced from a single sample in a study of blood T cell repertoires in COVID-19. Here immunoSEQ multiplex PCR was the method, and the copy in TCRdb shows in-frame clones only, minus some. The sample contains around 94,000 clones, under 90% of which appear only once. Sequenced: peripheral blood. The receptors originated from a human donor in a cohort sampled during active COVID-19.

V and J are TRBV11-2 and TRBJ2-7; D uncertain. This CDR3 comprises 13 residues. The ends were cut back, 0 bases at V and 5 bases at J, with 8 bases in the middle. Germline V gene lookup returns CDR1 SGHAT and CDR2 FQNNGV. The CDR3 is CASSLEQLNEQYF. The CDR3 bases are TGTGCCAGCAGCTTAGAACAGTTAAACGAGCAGTACTTC.

This clone was seen once. The chain carries TRBV6-5 and TRBJ2-5, with 13 bases fitting TRBD2. There are 15 residues in the CDR3. In germline, CDR1 is MNHEY, CDR2 SVGAGI. Losses at the gene ends were 6 bases for V and 4 bases for J; bases not matched to a gene: 5. This chain's CDR3 is CASRQRLAGGETQYF. For the CDR3, the DNA is TGTGCCAGCAGACAGAGACTAGCGGGAGGAGAGACCCAGTACTTC.

The rearrangement joins TRBV6-5 to TRBJ2-5, with a possible D match to TRBD2 (7 bases). This CDR3 has 15 amino acids. Germline assignment: CDR1 MNHEY and CDR2 SVGAGI. V dropped 6 bases and J dropped 8 bases, with 22 bases sitting between them. CDR3 DNA: TGTGCCAGCAGCTCATACAGCGGGGTTGGGGGCACCCAGTACTTC. Translation: CASSSYSGVGGTQYF.

The CDR3 here is CASWASGRTSSYEQYF. The CDR3 region has the DNA TGTGCCAGTTGGGCTAGCGGGAGGACCAGCTCCTACGAGCAGTACTTC. The chain is built from TRBV27 and TRBJ2-7; TRBD2 agrees at 11 bases. The ends lost 9 bases at V and 0 bases at J; junction bases unmatched: 10. The CDR3 sequence is 16 residues long. The germline gives CDR1 MNHEY, CDR2 SMNVEV (reference sequence).

J is TRBJ2-7 and V is TRBV7-7; 11 nucleotides agree with TRBD1. CDR1 is SSHAT and CDR2 is FNYEAQ in the germline V gene (reference sequence). The CDR3 covers 15 residues. Trimming cost V 1 base and J 5 bases; bases outside gene matches: 4. In nucleotides, the CDR3 is TGTGCCAGCAGCTTAGGGACAGGGGGCAGGAACGAGCAGTACTTC. Its protein product is CASSLGTGGRNEQYF.

The rearrangement links TRBV7-2 to TRBJ2-1; 7 bases map to TRBD2. The germline gives CDR1 SGHTA, CDR2 FQGNSA. J was trimmed by 0 bases and V by 4 bases; bases with no gene match: 6. CDR3 length equals 16 residues. The CDR3 spells CASSWAASGSYNEQFF. In DNA, the CDR3 is TGTGCCAGCAGCTGGGCGGCTAGCGGCTCCTACAATGAGCAGTTCTTC.

The chain uses TRBV3-1 (or the pseudogene TRBV3-2) and TRBJ2-7; the D gene is possibly TRBD1 (6 bases). V was trimmed by 0 bases and J by 10 bases, leaving 13 bases between them. The CDR3 runs 13 residues. CDR1 and CDR2 (germline): LGHDT, YNNKEL (reference sequence). CDR3 protein: CASSQDLGALQYF. The DNA of the CDR3 is TGTGCCAGCAGCCAAGACCTGGGGGCCCTTCAGTACTTC.

This clone occurred a few times. V is TRBV7-9 and J is TRBJ2-1; the match to TRBD2 covers 8 bases. Germline V CDR1 and CDR2: SEHNR, FQNEAQ (reference sequence). V shed 4 bases and J 0 bases; nucleotides not matched to a gene: 2. The length of the CDR3 is 15 residues. The CDR3 region has the DNA TGTGCCAGCAGCTCCGGGACTAGCTCCTACAATGAGCAGTTCTTC. Its translation is CASSSGTSSYNEQFF.

The chain couples TRBV5-4 to TRBJ1-4; weak D call: TRBD1 (5 bases). The CDR3 has 14 amino acids. CDR1 is SGHNT and CDR2 is YYREEE in the germline V gene (reference sequence). V was clipped by 0 bases and J by 7 bases, with 10 bases between them. CDR3 DNA: TGTGCCAGCAGCTTGGGTCAGGGATTTGAAAAACTGTTTTTT. Protein: CASSLGQGFEKLFF. Looking up the rest from reference TRBV5-4 and TRBJ1-4 gives the full variable domain: ETGVTQSPTHLIKTRGQQVTLRCSSQSGHNTVSWYQQALGQGPQFIFQYYREEENGRGNFPPRFSGLQFPNYSSELNVNALELDDSALYLCASSLGQGFEKLFFGSGTQLSVL.

The chain uses TRBV10-1 and TRBJ1-1; tentatively, D is TRBD1 (5 bases). Looked up from germline, CDR1 is WNHNN and CDR2 is SYGVQD (reference sequence). Trimming pared 6 bases from V and 0 bases from J, leaving 14 bases between. This CDR3 is 15 amino acids long. CDR3: CASSPAGPMNTEAFF. As DNA, the CDR3 is TGCGCCAGCAGCCCTGCAGGGCCGATGAACACTGAAGCTTTCTTT.

The rearrangement uses TRBV24-1 and TRBJ2-2, with 10 bases fitting TRBD1. CDR1 KGHDR and CDR2 SFDVKD come from the germline V gene. This CDR3 is 19 amino acids long. Losses at the gene ends were 5 bases for V and 4 bases for J; bases not matched to a gene: 15. CDR3 in DNA: TGTGCCACCAGTGGCCCGGGACAGGGGTCCGAATCCCCCACCGGGGAGCTGTTTTTT. Translation gives CATSGPGQGSESPTGELFF.

This clone was recorded only once. The J gene is TRBJ1-2, the V gene TRBV4-2; D not resolved. Germline CDR1 reads LGHNA; CDR2 reads YNFKEQ. V lost 0 bases and J lost 4, with 18 bases in between. CDR3 length: 17 amino acids. Here the CDR3 reads CASSQDKRTGSFYGYTF. CDR3 sequence (DNA): TGTGCCAGCAGCCAAGATAAGAGGACGGGGTCTTTCTATGGCTACACCTTC.

This clone was counted a single time. This rearrangement joins TRBV19 to TRBJ1-3; maybe TRBD1 (5 bases). This CDR3 has 16 residues. Deletions cut 3 bases from V and 0 bases from J, with 12 bases between. Germline values: CDR1 LNHDA, CDR2 SQIVND (reference sequence). The CDR3 is CASSMSQGSSGNTIYF. CDR3 in DNA: TGTGCCAGTAGTATGTCTCAGGGCAGCTCTGGAAACACCATATATTTT. The variable domain in full, completed from reference TRBV19 and TRBJ1-3, reads DGGITQSPKYLFRKEGQNVTLSCEQNLNHDAMYWYRQDPGQGLRLIYYSQIVNDFQKGDIAEGYSVSREKKESFPLTVTSAQKNPTAFYLCASSMSQGSSGNTIYFGEGSWLTVV.

The chain is built from TRBV5-3 and TRBJ2-4, with D tentatively TRBD1 (5 bases). TRBV5-3 is an open reading frame whose function is uncertain. Trimming pared 0 bases from V and 0 bases from J, leaving 16 bases between. The CDR3 runs 18 residues. CDR3 loop: CARSLVPPRRAAKNIQYF. CDR3 bases: TGTGCCAGAAGCTTGGTTCCCCCGCGCAGGGCAGCCAAAAACATTCAGTACTTC.

This clone occurred a few times. This sequence joins TRBV2 and TRBJ2-7, with 7 bases lining up with TRBD2. This CDR3 has 13 residues. Trimming at V came to 4 bases and at J to 4 bases, leaving 4 bases not matched to a gene. Per the germline V gene, CDR1 is SNHLY and CDR2 is FYNNEI. The CDR3 here is CASSGLAAYEQYF. CDR3 DNA: TGTGCCAGCAGTGGCCTAGCGGCATACGAGCAGTACTTC.

The chain uses TRBV27 and TRBJ2-6, with D perhaps TRBD2 (5 bases). Germline V gene lookup returns CDR1 MNHEY and CDR2 SMNVEV (reference sequence). CDR3 length: 16 residues. Trimming left V 6 bases short and J 1 base short, with 13 bases between. CDR3: CASRRTGSSGANVLTF. Written as DNA, the CDR3 is TGTGCCAGCAGGCGGACGGGGTCGTCTGGGGCCAACGTCCTGACTTTC.

The V and J genes are TRBV28 and TRBJ1-4, with D tentatively TRBD1 (5 bases). The CDR3 spans 14 residues. Germline CDR1 reads MDHEN; CDR2 reads SYDVKM. V dropped 1 base and J dropped 5 bases, with 8 bases sitting between them. The CDR3 region is CASSLSQGNEKLFF. The CDR3 region has the DNA TGTGCCAGCAGTTTATCGCAGGGCAATGAAAAACTGTTTTTT.

V usage is TRBV7-8 and J usage is TRBJ1-1, with TRBD1 as a possible D gene (5 bases). V lost 5 bases and J 1 base, leaving 8 bases between the germline ends. Germline V gene sequence: CDR1 SGHVS, CDR2 FQNEAQ. The CDR3 covers 13 residues. CDR3 sequence: CASSGRGNTEAFF. The CDR3 nucleotides read TGTGCCAGCAGCGGGAGGGGGAACACTGAAGCTTTCTTT. The full variable domain, rest sourced from reference TRBV7-8 and TRBJ1-1, is GAGVSQSPRYKVAKRGQDVALRCDPISGHVSLFWYQQALGQGPEFLTYFQNEAQLDKSGLPSDRFFAERPEGSVSTLKIQRTQQEDSAVYLCASSGRGNTEAFFGQGTRLTVV.

The rearrangement uses TRBV6-5 and TRBJ2-1; 11 bases align to TRBD2. The V and J ends lost 4 bases and 4 bases, in that order; junction bases with no gene match: 3. From germline, CDR1 is MNHEY and CDR2 SVGAGI. This CDR3 is 15 amino acids long. The CDR3: CASSFTSGGYNEQFF. The CDR3 DNA reads as TGTGCCAGCAGTTTCACTAGCGGGGGTTACAATGAGCAGTTCTTC.

This sequence joins TRBV11-2 and TRBJ2-5; possible D gene TRBD1, 5 bases. The CDR3 has 14 residues. Germline V gives CDR1 SGHAT, CDR2 FQNNGV. The germline V and J ends were trimmed by 5 bases and 5 bases, with 15 bases remaining between them. The CDR3 DNA follows: TGTGCCAGCAGCCCACGGGTAGCAGGGGAGACCCAGTACTTC. Its protein is CASSPRVAGETQYF.

The V and J genes are TRBV19 and TRBJ2-7; TRBD2 might be the D (5 bases). Germline V lookup: CDR1 LNHDA, CDR2 SQIVND (reference sequence). Trimming removed 2 bases from V and 4 bases from J, with 15 bases in between. The CDR3 consists of 15 residues. DNA for the CDR3: TGTGCCAGTAGTATAAGCGGAACCTATCGATACGAGCAGTACTTC. Its protein product is CASSISGTYRYEQYF.

The V and J genes are TRBV18 and TRBJ1-5, with unresolved D. CDR1 is KGHSH, CDR2 LQKENI, per germline. V was cut by 6 bases and J by 3 bases, with 15 bases left in between. The CDR3 runs to 15 residues. CDR3 protein: CASSSTPVLNQPQHF. In DNA form, the CDR3 reads TGTGCCAGCTCCTCAACGCCGGTCCTCAATCAGCCCCAGCATTTT.

The genes are TRBV24-1 and TRBJ2-2; 7 nucleotides agree with TRBD1. After removal of 5 bases from V and 4 bases from J, the junction contained 6 bases not matched to a gene. Germline V gene data show CDR1 as KGHDR and CDR2 as SFDVKD. This CDR3 has 15 residues. Here the CDR3 reads CATSGPTGSTGELFF. CDR3 sequence (DNA): TGTGCCACCAGTGGTCCGACAGGGAGCACCGGGGAGCTGTTTTTT.

The genes are TRBV6-5 and TRBJ2-3, with TRBD2 as a possible D gene (5 bases). Germline CDR1 is MNHEY and CDR2 is SVGAGI. Trimming shortened V by 9 bases and J by 4 bases, and 17 bases separated the two germline ends. This CDR3 comprises 14 residues. The CDR3 loop is CASSRWEIADTQYF. CDR3 nucleotides: TGTGCCAGTTCGCGGTGGGAGATAGCAGATACGCAGTATTTT.

This clone was seen a single time. The chain is built from TRBV18 and TRBJ1-5; 8 bases align to TRBD1. Germline V CDR1 and CDR2: KGHSH, LQKENI. This CDR3 is 15 amino acids long. V was pared by 6 bases and J by 1 base, with 5 bases of the junction left unmatched. CDR3 sequence reads: CASSPDRASNQPQHF. The CDR3, as DNA: TGTGCCAGCTCTCCGGACAGGGCGAGCAATCAGCCCCAGCATTTT.